A single sample is the source of the 5 T cell receptor beta chains below, sequenced in a study of blood T cell repertoires in COVID-19. The method was immunoSEQ multiplex PCR; TCRdb's version includes in-frame clones alone and lacks a portion of them. The sample holds around 100,000 clones, over 70% seen once. Sequencing input: peripheral blood. The receptors stem from a human donor in a cohort sampled during active or convalescent COVID-19.

The chain carries TRBV10-2 and TRBJ2-2; D might be TRBD1 (6 bases). This CDR3 region has 13 residues. From germline, CDR1 is WSHSY and CDR2 SAAADI. V was cut by 9 bases and J by 4 bases, with 12 bases left in between. CDR3 sequence: CASGGQFTGELFF. CDR3 sequence (DNA): TGCGCCAGTGGGGGCCAATTCACCGGGGAGCTGTTTTTT.

The gene calls are TRBV2 and TRBJ2-7; D gene ambiguous. This CDR3 region has 11 residues. The germline V and J ends were trimmed by 5 bases and 5 bases, with 7 bases remaining between them. Germline V gives CDR1 SNHLY, CDR2 FYNNEI. CDR3 in amino acids: CASSQVDEQYF. In DNA, the CDR3 is TGTGCCAGCAGTCAGGTGGACGAGCAGTACTTC.

The rearrangement joins TRBV5-4 to TRBJ1-1; D possibly corresponds to TRBD1 (6 bases). The CDR3 runs 12 residues. The germline V and J ends were trimmed by 0 bases and 8 bases, with 8 bases remaining between them. CDR1 SGHNT and CDR2 YYREEE come from the germline V gene (reference sequence). In nucleotides, the CDR3 is TGTGCCAGCAGCTTGGGGCAGGGGGAAGCTTTCTTT. It is translated as CASSLGQGEAFF.

This rearrangement joins TRBV7-6 to TRBJ1-5, with D perhaps TRBD1 (5 bases). Germline-derived CDR1 and CDR2 are SGHVS and FNYEAQ. This CDR3 region has 16 residues. Between the trimmed V and J ends, which lost 5 bases and 5 bases, there was a span of 19 bases. CDR3 nucleotides: TGTGCCAGCAGCCCCAACGATCGGAGGGGCTATCAGCCCCAGCATTTT. It codes for CASSPNDRRGYQPQHF.

J is TRBJ2-3 and V is TRBV6-5; the D is unclear. Trimming shortened V by 8 bases and J by 0 bases, and 9 bases separated the two germline ends. Germline V CDR1 and CDR2: MNHEY, SVGAGI. CDR3 length equals 13 residues. The CDR3 bases are TGTGCCAGCCCCCCCCCTAGCACAGATACGCAGTATTTT. Translation: CASPPPSTDTQYF.